This TCR beta chain was identified during a study of CD8+CD57+ T cells in acquired aplastic anemia. At the level of the study: CD4+ cell libraries from healthy donors averaged about 10 million reads.

This CDR3 has 15 amino acids. With 0 bases clipped from V and 5 bases from J, the junction kept 4 bases outside the gene matches. From germline, CDR1 is MNHEY and CDR2 SVGEGT. Both TCR beta VDJ combination and CDR3 sequence profiling were carried out. Genomic DNA was the template for this profiling. TCRdb reprocessed the reads with MiXCR, giving one entry per CDR3 protein. The sample yields 180,000 or so distinct CDR3 sequences, 40% to 50% seen once. This chain connects TRBV6-2 or TRBV6-3 to TRBJ1-5; the match to TRBD1 covers 7 bases. The sample was sorted CD4+, CD8+, or CD8+CD57+ T cells (not recorded which) from PBMCs. The TCR was taken from a human donor in good health. The CDR3 sequence is CASSYSGDSHQPQHF. As DNA, the CDR3 is TGTGCCAGCAGTTACTCGGGGGACAGCCATCAGCCCCAGCATTTT.